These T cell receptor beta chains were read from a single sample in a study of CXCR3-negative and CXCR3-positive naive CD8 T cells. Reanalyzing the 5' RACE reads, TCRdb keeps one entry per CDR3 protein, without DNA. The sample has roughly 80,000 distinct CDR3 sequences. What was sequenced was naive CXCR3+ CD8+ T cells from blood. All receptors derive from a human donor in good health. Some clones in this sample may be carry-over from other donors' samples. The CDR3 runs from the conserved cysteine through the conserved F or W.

cdr3_aa: CASSLNRGEQYF
j_call: TRBJ2-7
v_call: TRBV7-2

cdr3_aa: CASSLAGTGGSYEQYF
j_call: TRBJ2-7
v_call: TRBV12-3/TRBV12-4

cdr3_aa: CASSLFDNEQFF
j_call: TRBJ2-1
v_call: TRBV28

cdr3_aa: CASSTHLRVVGEQYF
j_call: TRBJ2-7
v_call: TRBV7-9

cdr3_aa: CASEPIRDNNNEQFF
j_call: TRBJ2-1
v_call: TRBV6-2/TRBV6-3

cdr3_aa: CAWSPPTIEQFF
j_call: TRBJ2-1
v_call: TRBV30

cdr3_aa: CASSEQTAPEQFF
j_call: TRBJ2-1
v_call: TRBV2

cdr3_aa: CASSRTGKGRRANVLTF
j_call: TRBJ2-6
v_call: TRBV12-3/TRBV12-4

cdr3_aa: CASSLTRNEQFF
j_call: TRBJ2-1
v_call: TRBV5-1

cdr3_aa: CSVAGGKAYEQYF
j_call: TRBJ2-7
v_call: TRBV29-1

cdr3_aa: CSSDSYNEQFF
j_call: TRBJ2-1
v_call: TRBV30

cdr3_aa: CASSLGGRGTDTQYF
j_call: TRBJ2-3
v_call: TRBV7-6

cdr3_aa: CASSRASRSEQYF
j_call: TRBJ2-7
v_call: TRBV14

cdr3_aa: CSAQELGGDWKFYEQYF
j_call: TRBJ2-7
v_call: TRBV20-1

cdr3_aa: CASTSNRDYNEQFF
j_call: TRBJ2-1
v_call: TRBV28